These T cell receptor beta chains were read from a single sample in a study of CD8 T cells in Susac syndrome. TCRdb reprocessed the immunoSEQ multiplex PCR reads via MiXCR and lists one record per CDR3 protein. The data contain some 220,000 distinct CDR3 sequences, roughly 96% of them seen just once; the ten biggest clones take up 0.095%. The sequenced material came from CD4+ T cells from PBMCs. All receptors come from a human donor with multiple sclerosis. The CDR3 runs from the conserved cysteine through the conserved F or W. A D gene is named only where the DNA matches it firmly. Only part of the rows carry a size: once, few, many, or a class if the clone is expanded.

D: NA; J: TRBJ2-2; V: TRBV6-6; size: NA; length: 13; CDR3: CASTNPGTGELFF; DNA: TGTGCCAGCACTAACCCTGGCACCGGGGAGCTGTTTTTT
D: TRBD2; J: TRBJ2-3; V: TRBV5-1; size: NA; length: 16; CDR3: CASSPEAGGRTDTQYF; DNA: TGCGCCAGCAGCCCAGAAGCGGGGGGCCGTACAGATACGCAGTATTTT
D: NA; J: TRBJ2-1; V: TRBV29-1; size: NA; length: 15; CDR3: CSVDGRRQNYNEQFF; DNA: TGCAGCGTTGATGGGCGACGGCAGAACTACAATGAGCAGTTCTTC
D: NA; J: TRBJ1-2; V: TRBV28; size: once; length: 15; CDR3: CASNPAGGYSGGYTF; DNA: TGTGCCAGCAACCCCGCAGGAGGGTACAGCGGTGGCTACACCTTC
D: NA; J: TRBJ2-7; V: TRBV27; size: NA; length: 14; CDR3: CASSLSLPGDEQYF; DNA: TGTGCCAGCAGTTTATCGTTACCAGGGGACGAGCAGTACTTC
D: NA; J: TRBJ2-2; V: TRBV30; size: NA; length: 13; CDR3: CAWRAFLSGELFF; DNA: TGTGCCTGGAGGGCCTTTTTGAGCGGGGAGCTGTTTTTT
D: TRBD1; J: TRBJ1-2; V: TRBV5-4; size: NA; length: 17; CDR3: CASSPSVRDSLPYGYTF; DNA: TGTGCCAGCAGCCCGTCAGTAAGGGACAGCCTGCCCTATGGCTACACCTTC
D: TRBD2; J: TRBJ2-7; V: TRBV7-9; size: NA; length: 14; CDR3: CASSFSGKLGEQYF; DNA: TGTGCCAGCAGCTTTAGCGGGAAACTCGGCGAGCAGTACTTC
D: TRBD1; J: TRBJ2-7; V: TRBV3-1; size: NA; length: 14; CDR3: CASSPGQGEYEQYF; DNA: TGTGCCAGCTCCCCGGGACAGGGGGAGTACGAGCAGTACTTC
D: TRBD1; J: TRBJ2-6; V: TRBV27; size: once; length: 18; CDR3: CASSPTGTGASGANVLTF; DNA: TGTGCCAGCAGTCCGACCGGGACAGGGGCCTCTGGGGCCAACGTCCTGACTTTC
D: NA; J: TRBJ2-2; V: TRBV29-1; size: NA; length: 10; CDR3: CSGGSGELFF; DNA: TGCAGCGGGGGTTCCGGGGAGCTGTTTTTT
D: TRBD2; J: TRBJ2-5; V: TRBV9; size: once; length: 18; CDR3: CASSVDPGTNRGQETQYF; DNA: TGTGCCAGCAGCGTAGATCCCGGGACTAACCGGGGACAAGAGACCCAGTACTTC
D: NA; J: TRBJ1-1; V: TRBV20-1; size: once; length: 11; CDR3: CSATVNTEAFF; DNA: TGCAGTGCCACAGTGAACACTGAAGCTTTCTTT
D: TRBD1; J: TRBJ1-2; V: TRBV5-1; size: NA; length: 14; CDR3: CASSRDREGYGYTF; DNA: TGCGCCAGCAGTCGCGACAGGGAGGGCTATGGCTACACCTTC
D: TRBD2; J: TRBJ2-3; V: TRBV5-1; size: NA; length: 17; CDR3: CASSLFSGLADTDTQYF; DNA: TGCGCCAGCAGCTTGTTTTCGGGACTAGCGGACACAGATACGCAGTATTTT
D: NA; J: TRBJ1-5; V: TRBV12-3/TRBV12-4; size: NA; length: 13; CDR3: CASCGGGNQPQHF; DNA: TGTGCCAGTTGCGGGGGCGGCAATCAGCCCCAGCATTTT
D: TRBD1; J: TRBJ1-1; V: TRBV25-1; size: NA; length: 12; CDR3: CASRPPTGRAFF; DNA: TGTGCCAGCCGGCCCCCGACAGGGAGAGCTTTCTTT
D: NA; J: TRBJ2-7; V: TRBV12-3/TRBV12-4; size: NA; length: 13; CDR3: CASRPLGAVEQYF; DNA: TGTGCCAGCAGACCCTTAGGGGCAGTCGAGCAGTACTTC
D: TRBD1; J: TRBJ1-2; V: TRBV29-1; size: NA; length: 13; CDR3: CSDADRGPYGYTF; DNA: TGCAGCGACGCCGACAGGGGACCCTATGGCTACACCTTC
D: NA; J: TRBJ1-1; V: TRBV4-1; size: NA; length: 16; CDR3: CASSQDVSRRRTEAFF; DNA: TGCGCCAGCAGCCAAGATGTCAGCCGGAGACGAACTGAAGCTTTCTTT
D: TRBD2; J: TRBJ2-5; V: TRBV2; size: NA; length: 15; CDR3: CASSRTSGGRETQYF; DNA: TGTGCCAGCTCGCGTACTAGCGGGGGTAGGGAGACCCAGTACTTC
D: NA; J: TRBJ1-1; V: TRBV30; size: NA; length: 13; CDR3: CAWTLNRNTEAFF; DNA: TGTGCCTGGACCCTGAACAGGAACACTGAAGCTTTCTTT
D: TRBD2; J: TRBJ2-7; V: TRBV29-1; size: NA; length: 14; CDR3: CSAGTSGGPYEQYF; DNA: TGCAGCGCCGGGACTAGCGGGGGGCCCTACGAGCAGTACTTC
D: NA; J: TRBJ2-7; V: TRBV27; size: once; length: 12; CDR3: CASSPDDYEQYF; DNA: TGTGCCAGCAGCCCGGATGACTACGAGCAGTACTTC
D: TRBD2; J: TRBJ2-1; V: TRBV7-2; size: NA; length: 15; CDR3: CASSYESGTQHEQFF; DNA: TGTGCCAGCAGCTACGAGAGCGGGACTCAACATGAGCAGTTCTTC
D: NA; J: TRBJ2-1; V: TRBV11-2; size: NA; length: 14; CDR3: CASSLERGSGEQFF; DNA: TGTGCCAGCAGCTTAGAAAGGGGTTCGGGGGAGCAGTTCTTC
D: NA; J: TRBJ2-5; V: TRBV3-1; size: NA; length: 15; CDR3: CASNQLWSGQETQYF; DNA: TGTGCCAGCAACCAGTTATGGAGCGGGCAAGAGACCCAGTACTTC
D: NA; J: TRBJ2-5; V: TRBV28; size: NA; length: 16; CDR3: CASSLGTFGVKETQYF; DNA: TGTGCCAGCAGTCTCGGGACCTTTGGCGTCAAAGAGACCCAGTACTTC
D: NA; J: TRBJ1-2; V: TRBV5-6; size: NA; length: 15; CDR3: CASSFARSVNYGYTF; DNA: TGTGCCAGCAGCTTTGCCCGATCCGTAAACTATGGCTACACCTTC
D: NA; J: TRBJ2-7; V: TRBV3-1; size: NA; length: 15; CDR3: CASSQGPARSYEQYF; DNA: TGTGCCAGCAGCCAGGGCCCCGCGAGAAGCTACGAGCAGTACTTC
D: NA; J: TRBJ2-3; V: TRBV6-1; size: NA; length: 16; CDR3: CASTPAGKGSTDTQYF; DNA: TGTGCCAGCACCCCAGCCGGAAAAGGGAGCACAGATACGCAGTATTTT
D: TRBD1; J: TRBJ2-3; V: TRBV7-3; size: NA; length: 15; CDR3: CASSLKQGWADTQYF; DNA: TGTGCCAGCAGCTTAAAACAGGGGTGGGCAGATACGCAGTATTTT
D: TRBD1; J: TRBJ2-1; V: TRBV24-1; size: NA; length: 16; CDR3: CATSDTRDRGTNEQFF; DNA: TGTGCCACCAGTGACACCCGGGACAGGGGTACCAATGAGCAGTTCTTC
D: TRBD2; J: TRBJ2-3; V: TRBV12-3/TRBV12-4; size: NA; length: 16; CDR3: CASSLLTGLAGGTQYF; DNA: TGTGCCAGCAGTTTATTGACCGGACTAGCGGGAGGGACGCAGTATTTT
D: NA; J: TRBJ2-1; V: TRBV7-9; size: NA; length: 14; CDR3: CASSFWGSYNEQFF; DNA: TGTGCCAGCAGCTTTTGGGGTTCCTACAATGAGCAGTTCTTC
D: NA; J: TRBJ1-1; V: TRBV29-1; size: NA; length: 13; CDR3: CSVERLMNTEAFF; DNA: TGCAGCGTTGAACGACTGATGAACACTGAAGCTTTCTTT
D: NA; J: TRBJ2-2; V: TRBV20-1; size: NA; length: 15; CDR3: CSARVGNANTGELFF; DNA: TGCAGTGCTAGAGTCGGTAACGCGAACACCGGGGAGCTGTTTTTT
D: TRBD2; J: TRBJ2-2; V: TRBV19; size: NA; length: 15; CDR3: CASSISLAVTGELFF; DNA: TGTGCCAGTAGTATTTCGCTAGCGGTCACCGGGGAGCTGTTTTTT
D: TRBD2; J: TRBJ2-7; V: TRBV12-3/TRBV12-4; size: NA; length: 14; CDR3: CASRLLAGGGEQYF; DNA: TGTGCCAGCAGACTACTAGCGGGAGGGGGTGAGCAGTACTTC
D: TRBD1; J: TRBJ1-2; V: TRBV20-1; size: NA; length: 14; CDR3: CSASGTGILQGYTF; DNA: TGCAGTGCTTCCGGGACAGGGATTCTACAAGGCTACACCTTC
D: NA; J: TRBJ1-1; V: TRBV29-1; size: NA; length: 14; CDR3: CSTRVDSLNTEAFF; DNA: TGCAGCACCCGGGTTGACAGCTTGAACACTGAAGCTTTCTTT
D: NA; J: TRBJ2-3; V: TRBV28; size: once; length: 13; CDR3: CASTSPDAPNAYF; DNA: TGTGCCAGCACCTCCCCCGACGCGCCAAATGCGTATTTT
D: NA; J: TRBJ1-2; V: TRBV6-6; size: NA; length: 13; CDR3: CASSYLSPDGYTF; DNA: TGTGCCAGCAGTTACCTCAGTCCAGACGGCTACACCTTC
D: NA; J: TRBJ1-4; V: TRBV5-1; size: NA; length: 14; CDR3: CASSLGQLNEKLFF; DNA: TGCGCCAGCAGCTTGGGACAGTTGAATGAAAAACTGTTTTTT
D: NA; J: TRBJ2-7; V: TRBV19; size: NA; length: 12; CDR3: CASSIDHHEQYF; DNA: TGTGCCAGTAGTATAGACCATCACGAGCAGTACTTC
D: NA; J: TRBJ2-6; V: TRBV3-1; size: NA; length: 15; CDR3: CASSARSSGANVLTF; DNA: TGTGCCAGCAGCGCCCGGAGCTCTGGGGCCAACGTCCTGACTTTC
D: NA; J: TRBJ1-3; V: TRBV5-1; size: NA; length: 16; CDR3: CASSPQAVGSGNTIYF; DNA: TGCGCCAGCAGCCCCCAAGCTGTCGGCTCTGGAAACACCATATATTTT
D: TRBD1; J: TRBJ2-1; V: TRBV29-1; size: once; length: 15; CDR3: CSVSTGGPTYNEQFF; DNA: TGCAGCGTCTCCACAGGGGGACCTACCTACAATGAGCAGTTCTTC
D: TRBD1; J: TRBJ1-2; V: TRBV29-1; size: NA; length: 11; CDR3: CSALGTAGYTF; DNA: TGCAGCGCCCTTGGGACAGCTGGCTACACCTTC
D: NA; J: TRBJ1-1; V: TRBV12-3/TRBV12-4; size: NA; length: 13; CDR3: CASSYQPTLEAFF; DNA: TGTGCCAGCAGTTACCAACCGACGTTGGAAGCTTTCTTT
D: TRBD1; J: TRBJ2-7; V: TRBV6-5; size: NA; length: 13; CDR3: CASKQGALAEQYF; DNA: TGTGCCAGCAAACAGGGGGCTCTGGCCGAGCAGTACTTC
D: TRBD2; J: TRBJ2-7; V: TRBV9; size: NA; length: 13; CDR3: CASSVVAGGEQYF; DNA: TGTGCCAGCAGCGTAGTAGCGGGGGGCGAGCAGTACTTC
D: TRBD1; J: TRBJ2-3; V: TRBV3-1; size: NA; length: 15; CDR3: CASSQDPTGTDTQYF; DNA: TGTGCCAGCAGCCAAGACCCGACAGGGACAGATACGCAGTATTTT
D: NA; J: TRBJ1-2; V: TRBV12-3/TRBV12-4; size: NA; length: 13; CDR3: CASSFAVGYGYTF; DNA: TGTGCCAGCAGTTTCGCGGTGGGGTATGGCTACACCTTC
D: NA; J: TRBJ2-3; V: TRBV29-1; size: NA; length: 14; CDR3: CSVRGRVGADTQYF; DNA: TGCAGCGTTAGGGGCAGGGTAGGAGCAGATACGCAGTATTTT